Listed here are 8 T cell receptor beta chains from one sample, sequenced in a study of CD8 T cells in Susac syndrome. When the RNA was reverse transcribed, random hexamers were used with an input of 0.5 to 1 ug. A single record per CDR3 protein comes from TCRdb applying MiXCR to the immunoSEQ multiplex PCR reads. Of roughly 140,000 distinct CDR3 sequences in the sample, 85% to 95% were seen once. Sample: CD8+ T cells from PBMCs. These receptors originate from a human donor with multiple sclerosis.

This clonotype has a single count. The chain combines TRBV7-9 with TRBJ2-4; no clear D. With 4 bases removed from V and 6 bases from J, the gap between germline ends came to 16 bases. The CDR3 has 15 residues. CDR1 and CDR2 from the germline V gene are SEHNR and FQNEAQ (reference sequence). CDR3 in amino acids: CASSSPDVWGNIQYF. In DNA form, the CDR3 reads TGTGCCAGCAGCTCACCGGACGTCTGGGGAAACATTCAGTACTTC.

V gene TRBV6-2 or TRBV6-3 combines with J gene TRBJ2-7; TRBD2 matches at 11 bases. The CDR3 has 14 amino acids. Germline V gives CDR1 MNHEY, CDR2 SVGEGT. V gave up 6 bases and J gave up 1 base; unmatched junction bases: 2. Here the CDR3 reads CASSWTSGSYEQYF. The CDR3 coding sequence is TGTGCCAGCAGCTGGACTAGCGGGTCCTACGAGCAGTACTTC.

This chain joins TRBV5-6 and TRBJ2-5, with a tentative D call TRBD2 (6 bases). Germline V gene data show CDR1 as SGHDT and CDR2 as YYEEEE. The V end was cut by 0 bases, the J end by 13 bases, with 10 bases between. CDR3 size: 11 residues. The CDR3 bases are TGTGCCAGCAGCTTGGGGACTACTTGGTACTTC. As protein: CASSLGTTWYF.

V and J are TRBV15 and TRBJ2-1, with D possibly TRBD1 on 5 matching bases. CDR3 length equals 14 residues. From germline, CDR1 is LNHNV and CDR2 YYDKDF (reference sequence). V was cut by 3 bases and J by 9 bases, with 15 bases left in between. The CDR3 DNA follows: TGTGCCACCAGCAGCAGTCAGACAGACCTTGAGCAGTTCTTC. Translated: CATSSSQTDLEQFF.

This rearrangement joins TRBV27 to TRBJ2-3, with D possibly matching TRBD2 (5 bases). The CDR3 consists of 15 residues. The V and J ends lost 4 bases and 4 bases respectively, with 15 bases between them. CDR1 and CDR2 (germline): MNHEY, SMNVEV (reference sequence). The CDR3 reads CASSWQALLADTQYF. The CDR3 DNA sequence: TGTGCCAGCAGTTGGCAGGCACTACTAGCAGATACGCAGTATTTT.

The chain recombines TRBV27 with TRBJ2-7; D is perhaps TRBD1 (7 bases). The V gene's germline CDR1 is MNHEY and CDR2 SMNVEV (reference sequence). V was shortened by 6 bases and J by 5 bases, with 23 bases between the two germline ends. The CDR3 is made up of 16 amino acids. The CDR3 DNA reads as TGTGCCAGCAGCTACCTTGGATCAGGGGGAGGTAACGAGCAGTACTTC. The encoded protein is CASSYLGSGGGNEQYF.

The chain combines TRBV13 with TRBJ2-5; 7 bases fit TRBD1. Losses at the gene ends were 5 bases for V and 2 bases for J; bases not matched to a gene: 5. CDR3 length: 14 amino acids. Germline CDR1 reads PRHDT; CDR2 reads FYEKMQ (reference sequence). This CDR3 reads CASSGGQSQETQYF. In DNA form, the CDR3 reads TGTGCCAGCAGCGGGGGACAGTCTCAAGAGACCCAGTACTTC. Combining the CDR3 with reference TRBV13 and TRBJ2-5 gives the whole variable domain AAGVIQSPRHLIKEKRETATLKCYPIPRHDTVYWYQQGPGQDPQFLISFYEKMQSDKGSIPDRFSAQQFSDYHSELNMSSLELGDSALYFCASSGGQSQETQYFGPGTRLLVL.

The V gene is TRBV2, the J gene TRBJ2-7; TRBD1 matches at 7 bases. The CDR3 contains 16 residues. Looked up from germline, CDR1 is SNHLY and CDR2 is FYNNEI. With V trimmed by 3 bases and J by 1 base, 9 bases remained unmatched. The CDR3 sequence: CASSERRGGWSYEQYF. The CDR3 nucleotides are TGTGCCAGCAGTGAGAGAAGAGGGGGCTGGTCCTACGAGCAGTACTTC.